This T cell receptor (beta chain) is from a study of blood T cell repertoires in COVID-19. Study in general: PBMCs, B-cell-depleted T cells, or T cells were the source of the cDNA or gDNA that made up the material.

The CDR3 covers 15 residues. Trimming at V came to 3 bases and at J to 6 bases, leaving 10 bases not matched to a gene. CDR1 and CDR2 (germline): MNHEY, SMNVEV (reference sequence). This clone was detected only a few times. Repertoires were generated with immunoSEQ multiplex PCR, while TCRdb's copy carries only in-frame clones and drops some. This sample has 100,000 to 120,000 clones, with roughly 80% found just once. The TCR was taken from a man between 50 and 59 years old with acute or convalescent COVID-19. Sequenced input: peripheral blood. This chain uses TRBV27 with TRBJ1-1; TRBD1 agrees at 7 bases. The CDR3 DNA is TGTGCCAGCAGTTTCGAAGGGGGCGGACGGGCTGAAGCTTTCTTT. It is translated as CASSFEGGGRAEAFF.